A few counts support the clone carrying this T cell receptor (beta chain). Time point denoted: patch test 1, 2 weeks after DPC sensitization. Noted treatment: therapeutic diphenylcyclopropenone sensitization with weekly scalp DPC. The data derive from a study of human T cells and chemical hapten exposure. The study's library attached unique molecular identifiers to single cDNA molecules. TCRdb ran MiXCR on the RACE reads and lists one entry per CDR3 protein. The sample holds some 380,000 distinct CDR3 sequences; more than 4.5% are singletons and the top ten take under 2.5%. Per germline, CDR1 LGHNA and CDR2 YSLEER. Trimming left V 4 bases short and J 3 bases short, with 11 bases between. The CDR3 loop spans 14 amino acids.

The input for sequencing was whole blood, taken in connection with sensitization to the hapten diphenylcyclopropenone (DPC). The chain is built from TRBV4-3 and TRBJ2-3; D is unresolved. The origin of this receptor is a woman in her forties or fifties with alopecia areata. Some clones in this sample may be carry-over from other donors' samples. CDR3 protein: CASSPRFSTDTQYF. For the CDR3, the DNA is TGCGCCAGCAGCCCTCGATTCTCTACAGATACGCAGTATTTT.